In its sample, the clone carrying this T cell receptor (beta chain) was seen many times. The antigen is undetermined. Diagnosis relied on clinical symptoms, serum thyroxine and TRAb, thyroid ultrasound and orbital computed tomography. Germline CDR1 is SGHVS and CDR2 is FQNEAQ. The CDR3 contains 14 residues. Deletions cut 1 base from V and 5 bases from J, with 9 bases between. The source of the sample is a study of T cells in Graves' hyperthyroidism and ophthalmopathy. Amplification of TCR beta CDR3 regions was performed using RNA transcripts as template. A set of HTBI primers served as the primers for a first-round RT-PCR of the TCR CDR3. One entry per CDR3 protein, called by TCRdb with MiXCR from the multiplex PCR reads. This table holds some 300,000 distinct CDR3 sequences, approximately 17% found once. General study findings and limits: Researchers report that a 13 V-J model separated ophthalmopathy from stable hyperthyroidism. Ophthalmopathy onset followed model prediction by a median about 6.9 months. Peripheral blood also featured most of the thyroid clonotypes expanded above 0.001.

The TCR sequence derives from a man younger than 40 with Graves' hyperthyroidism. Sequencing was carried out using blood. The V and J genes are TRBV7-8 and TRBJ1-5, with a tentative D call TRBD1 (6 bases). In DNA, the CDR3 is TGTGCCAGCAGCTTAGGGACAGCGGATCAGCCCCAGCATTTT. This translates into CASSLGTADQPQHF. The full variable domain, completed using reference TRBV7-8 and TRBJ1-5, is GAGVSQSPRYKVAKRGQDVALRCDPISGHVSLFWYQQALGQGPEFLTYFQNEAQLDKSGLPSDRFFAERPEGSVSTLKIQRTQQEDSAVYLCASSLGTADQPQHFGDGTRLSIL.